This T cell receptor beta chain was sequenced during a study of CD8+ T cells in alopecia areata. Investigators isolated RNA and reverse transcribed it into cDNA to act as the sequencing template. The assay was immunoSEQ multiplex PCR, and TCRdb's table has in-frame clones only and misses some. In the table there are around 190,000 clones, roughly three fifths of which are singletons. Germline V CDR1 and CDR2: SGHNT, YYREEE (reference sequence). V shed 1 base and J shed 0 bases, with 6 bases lying between them. The CDR3 consists of 14 residues. The receptor was derived from a human donor in good health. The sequenced material came from CD8+ T cells sorted from blood. This chain links TRBV5-4 with TRBJ2-3, with D uncertain. The CDR3 sequence is CASSLWGSTDTQYF. The CDR3 DNA sequence: TGTGCCAGCAGCTTGTGGGGAAGCACAGATACGCAGTATTTT. Full variable domain (missing parts from reference TRBV5-4 and TRBJ2-3): ETGVTQSPTHLIKTRGQQVTLRCSSQSGHNTVSWYQQALGQGPQFIFQYYREEENGRGNFPPRFSGLQFPNYSSELNVNALELDDSALYLCASSLWGSTDTQYFGPGTRLTVL.